The source of this T cell receptor beta chain is a study of CD8 T cells in Susac syndrome. Comment on this clonotype: Its antigen remains unidentified.

The authors sequenced TCR beta from blood CD8+ and CD4+ T cells. TEMRA cells underwent FACS enrichment and CD8+ and CD4+ T cells underwent negative isolation. Findings and limits, study-wide: The TCR sequencing and HLA analysis in the study involved a relatively small number of individuals, as the study acknowledged.

With random hexamers, 0.5 to 1 ug RNA was reverse transcribed. The TCR beta CDR3 was amplified by immunoSEQ multiplex PCR across 54 Vbeta, 13 Jbeta. TCRdb processed the immunoSEQ multiplex PCR reads anew with MiXCR; each CDR3 protein has one entry. The sample consists of about 210,000 distinct CDR3 sequences, 95% of them appearing once. The sample was CD4+ T cells from PBMCs. The source of this sequence is a human donor with multiple sclerosis.

CDR3 amino acids: CASSVGQGVYNEQFF. The DNA for the CDR3 is TGTGCCAGCAGCGTAGGCCAGGGAGTGTACAATGAGCAGTTCTTC. The J gene is TRBJ2-1, the V gene TRBV9, with D possibly called TRBD1 or TRBD2 (5 bases each). V was clipped by 0 bases and J by 4 bases, with 11 bases between them. Germline V gene data show CDR1 as SGDLS and CDR2 as YYNGEE. The length of the CDR3 is 15 residues.